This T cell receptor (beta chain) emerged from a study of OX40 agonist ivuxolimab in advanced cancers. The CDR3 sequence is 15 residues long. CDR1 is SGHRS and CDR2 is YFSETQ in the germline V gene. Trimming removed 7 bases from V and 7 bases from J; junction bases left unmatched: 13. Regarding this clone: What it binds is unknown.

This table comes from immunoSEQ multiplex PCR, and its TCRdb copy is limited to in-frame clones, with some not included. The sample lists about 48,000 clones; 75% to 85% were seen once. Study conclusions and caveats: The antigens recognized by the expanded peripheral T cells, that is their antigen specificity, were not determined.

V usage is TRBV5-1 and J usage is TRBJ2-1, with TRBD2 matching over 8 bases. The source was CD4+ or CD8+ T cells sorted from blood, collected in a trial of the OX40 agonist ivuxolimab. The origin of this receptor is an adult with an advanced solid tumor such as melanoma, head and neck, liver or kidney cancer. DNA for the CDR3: TGCGCCAGCCGACGGCCGGGACTAGTAACTAATGAGCAGTTCTTC. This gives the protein CASRRPGLVTNEQFF.